Below, one T cell receptor beta chain is given with its context. These data are taken from a study of blood T cell repertoires in COVID-19. Sequencing used immunoSEQ multiplex PCR; TCRdb keeps in-frame clones, though not all of them. The sample shows roughly 330,000 clones, about 89% of them seen only once. Sequenced sample: PBMCs or T cells enriched from blood (not recorded which). This sequence originates from a woman aged 30 to 39 who had recovered from COVID-19.

The CDR3 sequence is CASSFGAGGDQPQHF. As DNA, the CDR3 is TGTGCCAGCAGCTTCGGGGCCGGGGGGGATCAGCCCCAGCATTTT. V gene TRBV7-2 combines with J gene TRBJ1-5, with a possible D match to TRBD1 (5 bases). The CDR3 runs to 15 residues. The germline CDR1 and CDR2 sequences are SGHTA and FQGNSA. The V and J ends lost 3 bases and 5 bases respectively, with 14 bases between them.